What follows is one T cell receptor (beta chain) and its context. Its antigen is unknown. These data belong to a study of response to subunit inactivated influenza vaccine. MiXCR, applied by TCRdb to the RT-PCR reads, yields one record per CDR3 protein. The sample lists roughly 500,000 distinct CDR3 sequences; around 25% were seen once. Study observations and caveats: Authors suggested seasonal influenza vaccinations each recruit few new T cells.

The CDR3 has 13 amino acids. V gave up 5 bases and J gave up 6 bases; unmatched junction bases: 5. The germline V gene has CDR1 DFQATT and CDR2 SNEGSKA (reference sequence). This specimen was CD4+ T cells sorted from PBMCs, taken roughly 5 days after vaccination. J is TRBJ2-5 and V is TRBV20-1, with 11 positions matching TRBD2. The sequence derives from a man aged 45-60 years who received an inactivated influenza vaccine. The CDR3 nucleotides are TGCAGTGCTGAGGGACTAGCGGAGAAGACCCAGTACTTC. The encoded protein is CSAEGLAEKTQYF.